The 10 T cell receptor beta chains in this list originate from one sample, sequenced in a study of blood T cells in healthy people across ages. A second about 7 to 12 cycle PCR used barcoded and J-beta primers. One entry per CDR3 protein, called by TCRdb with MiXCR from the 5' RACE reads. Of hundreds of thousands of distinct CDR3 sequences in the sample, more than 55% were seen once. Sequenced material: blood. These receptors were obtained from a man aged 40-50 years in good health.

V is TRBV5-6 and J is TRBJ2-1; 11 nucleotides line up with TRBD1. With the DNA end fitting TRBJ2-7 better, the J assignment may be wrong. Germline V lookup: CDR1 SGHDT, CDR2 YYEEEE. The length of the CDR3 is 16 residues. Here the CDR3 reads CASSLVDRGPYNEQYF. Written as DNA, the CDR3 is TGTGCCAGCAGCTTGGTGGACAGGGGGCCCTACAATGAGCAGTACTTC.

This clonotype showed up just a few times. V usage is TRBV14 and J usage is TRBJ2-7; D ambiguous. CDR3 length: 11 residues. V was shortened by 1 base and J by 6 bases, with 4 bases between the two germline ends. Germline assignment: CDR1 SGHDN and CDR2 FVKESK. The CDR3 region has the DNA TGTGCCAGCAGCCAAGTCGGCGAGCAGTACTTC. This gives the protein CASSQVGEQYF.

This clonotype was observed a few times. This CDR3 is CASSVNTGGGEQYF. The CDR3 nucleotides read TGCGCCAGCAGCGTAAATACCGGAGGCGGGGAGCAGTACTTC. The V call is TRBV4-3, the J call TRBJ2-7; a weak D match, TRBD2 (5 bases). From germline, CDR1 is LGHNA and CDR2 YSLEER. The V and J ends lost 5 bases and 7 bases respectively, with 18 bases between them. This CDR3 region has 14 residues.

This sequence joins TRBV6-5 and TRBJ2-1; 11 bases are shared with TRBD1. The CDR3 sequence is 14 residues long. V dropped 5 bases and J dropped 8; count of bases not matched to a gene: 5. Germline-derived CDR1 and CDR2 are MNHEY and SVGAGI. CDR3 loop: CASSRDRGSYEQFF. CDR3 bases: TGTGCCAGCAGTCGGGACAGGGGGTCGTATGAGCAGTTCTTC.

The chain is built from TRBV15 and TRBJ2-7, with a possible D match to TRBD2 (7 bases). From germline, CDR1 is LNHNV and CDR2 YYDKDF (reference sequence). V shed 1 base and J shed 4 bases, with 11 bases lying between them. CDR3 length equals 14 residues. The CDR3 DNA sequence: TGTGCCACCAGCAGAGGTGCGGGGGCTTACGAGCAGTACTTC. This gives the protein CATSRGAGAYEQYF.

J is TRBJ2-7 and V is TRBV20-1, with a possible D match to TRBD1 (7 bases). The CDR3 is 14 amino acids. Per the germline V gene, CDR1 is DFQATT and CDR2 is SNEGSKA (reference sequence). V lost 5 bases to trimming and J lost 0 bases, with 14 bases between them. CDR3 nucleotides: TGCAGTGCTCAGGCGGGACAGAGCTCCTACGAGCAGTACTTC. Translation: CSAQAGQSSYEQYF.

Notes on this clonotype: One end of the junction fails to match germline, which may point to a read error. This chain uses TRBV7-7 with TRBJ2-1; TRBD1 aligns across 9 bases. The germline CDR1 and CDR2 sequences are SSHAT and FNYEAQ (reference sequence). The CDR3 is made up of 13 amino acids. CDR3 in amino acids: CASSLGTGSEQFF. The DNA for the CDR3 is TGTGCTAGCAGCTTAGGGACAGGGAGTGAGCAGTTCTTC.

This chain joins TRBV27 and TRBJ2-1, with 9 bases fitting TRBD2. The CDR3 sequence is 13 residues long. J lost 7 bases, V lost 7 bases, and 5 bases had no gene match. CDR1 is MNHEY and CDR2 is SMNVEV in the germline V gene (reference sequence). The CDR3 here is CASMRGGENEQFF. CDR3 nucleotide sequence: TGTGCCAGCATGCGGGGGGGCGAGAATGAGCAGTTCTTC.

This chain uses TRBV27 with TRBJ2-3; 7 positions match TRBD1. CDR3 length: 16 residues. The V gene's germline CDR1 is MNHEY and CDR2 SMNVEV (reference sequence). The ends lost 5 bases at V and 2 bases at J; junction bases unmatched: 10. CDR3 in amino acids: CASSELGTEITDTQYF. The CDR3 coding sequence is TGTGCCAGCAGTGAATTAGGGACAGAGATCACAGATACGCAGTATTTT.

This clonotype was detected a few times. V gene TRBV10-3 combines with J gene TRBJ2-7, with D tentatively TRBD1 or TRBD2 (5 bases each). With 1 base removed from V and 0 bases from J, the gap between germline ends came to 13 bases. The CDR3 length is 16 residues. In germline, CDR1 is ENHRY, CDR2 SYGVKD. CDR3 in DNA: TGTGCCATCAGTGAGTTTGGGACCTCAACCTCCTACGAGCAGTACTTC. It codes for CAISEFGTSTSYEQYF.